These T cell receptor beta chains were read from a single sample in a study of blood T cells in healthy people across ages. One entry per CDR3 protein, called by TCRdb with MiXCR from the 5' RACE reads. The data contain about 1.5 million distinct CDR3 sequences, 42% of them singletons. Sequencing was done on a sample of blood. These receptors all stem from a woman younger than 35 in good health. Both conserved end residues are part of each CDR3. Each record gives: D gene, clone size, V gene, J gene, CDR3 protein, CDR3 DNA. D genes are given only for firm matches. Clone size is not always given. Where it is, it says once, few, many or a class for expanded clones.

>-|few|TRBV5-1|TRBJ1-1
CASSFLDRPDTEAFF
TGCGCCAGCAGCTTCTTGGACAGACCCGACACTGAAGCTTTCTTT
>TRBD2|-|TRBV27|TRBJ2-1
CASTEVTGLAGVRDEQFF
TGTGCCAGCACCGAGGTGACGGGACTAGCGGGAGTGAGGGATGAGCAGTTCTTC
>-|few|TRBV20-1|TRBJ2-1
CSARPNYNEQFF
TGCAGTGCTAGACCTAATTACAATGAGCAGTTCTTC
>-|-|TRBV10-3|TRBJ1-5
CAISVDGINQPQHF
TGTGCCATCAGTGTGGACGGAATCAATCAGCCCCAGCATTTT
>-|-|TRBV6-6|TRBJ1-5
CASSYSGLHSNQPQHF
TGTGCCAGCAGTTACTCCGGACTCCATAGCAATCAGCCCCAGCATTTT
>TRBD1|-|TRBV15|TRBJ2-1
CATSRTPTGNNEQFF
TGTGCCACCAGCAGGACCCCGACAGGGAACAATGAGCAGTTCTTC
>-|few|TRBV11-2|TRBJ1-2
CASSFKPRDGYTF
TGTGCCAGCAGCTTTAAGCCCAGGGACGGCTACACCTTC
>TRBD2|-|TRBV3-1|TRBJ2-5
CASSQPGTSSHEQYF
TGTGCCAGCAGCCAACCCGGGACTAGCTCCCATGAGCAGTACTTC
>TRBD2|-|TRBV12-3/TRBV12-4|TRBJ2-4
CASSFRGEAKNIQYF
TGTGCCAGCAGTTTTCGGGGGGAGGCCAAAAACATTCAGTACTTC
>-|-|TRBV2|TRBJ2-1
CASSEYTAVGGNEQFF
TGTGCCAGCAGTGAATATACAGCCGTCGGCGGCAATGAGCAGTTCTTC
>-|-|TRBV5-6|TRBJ1-2
CASSFSRAGYTF
TGTGCCAGCAGCTTCTCCAGGGCTGGCTACACCTTC
>-|-|TRBV12-3/TRBV12-4|TRBJ2-5
CASSLGPGLLVDQYF
TGTGCCAGCAGTTTGGGACCGGGACTCCTAGTGGACCAGTACTTC
>-|-|TRBV29-1|TRBJ2-7
CSVVGIGFYEQYF
TGCAGCGTTGTCGGGATCGGGTTTTACGAGCAGTACTTC
>TRBD2|-|TRBV10-3|TRBJ2-2
CAISETSGDTGELFF
TGTGCCATCAGTGAGACCAGCGGGGATACCGGGGAGCTGTTTTTT
>-|-|TRBV7-9|TRBJ1-4
CASSYSSTNEKLFF
TGTGCCAGCAGCTACAGCTCAACTAATGAAAAACTGTTTTTT
>-|-|TRBV5-6|TRBJ1-2
CASSLVDGSYGYTF
TGTGCCAGCAGCTTGGTCGACGGTTCTTATGGCTACACCTTC
>TRBD1|-|TRBV12-3/TRBV12-4|TRBJ2-4
CASRRLLGQGEGLAKNIQYF
TGTGCCAGCAGACGACTTTTGGGACAGGGTGAGGGACTAGCCAAAAACATTCAGTACTTC
>TRBD1|-|TRBV5-6|TRBJ1-2
CASSPQGQNYGYTF
TGTGCCAGCAGCCCGCAGGGACAGAACTATGGCTACACCTTC
>-|-|TRBV6-5|TRBJ1-2
CASSSRKKGYGYTF
TGTGCCAGCAGTTCCCGCAAGAAAGGCTATGGCTACACCTTC
>TRBD2|-|TRBV5-1|TRBJ2-1
CASSSGLAGIGEQFF
TGCGCCAGCAGCTCGGGACTAGCGGGCATAGGGGAGCAGTTCTTC
>-|few|TRBV6-1|TRBJ2-7
CASSRVFPEQYF
TGTGCCAGTTCGCGTGTTTTCCCCGAGCAGTACTTC
>-|-|TRBV20-1|TRBJ1-5
CGARVGFLSQPQHF
TGCGGTGCTAGAGTAGGGTTCTTGAGTCAGCCCCAGCATTTT
>TRBD2|-|TRBV7-9|TRBJ2-3
CASSLDRAVLAGDVDTQYF
TGTGCCAGCAGCTTAGACCGTGCCGTTTTAGCGGGGGATGTTGATACGCAGTATTTT
>-|few|TRBV5-1|TRBJ2-1
CASKGTGNSGASYNEQFF
TGCGCCAGCAAGGGGACAGGGAATAGCGGGGCATCCTACAATGAGCAGTTCTTC
>-|-|TRBV3-1|TRBJ1-2
CASSHQPTRYGYTF
TGTGCCAGCAGCCACCAACCCACGAGATATGGCTACACCTTC
>TRBD1|few|TRBV12-3/TRBV12-4|TRBJ2-6
CASSLLGLGTGGSGANVLTF
TGTGCCAGCAGTTTACTAGGCCTTGGGACAGGGGGCTCTGGGGCCAACGTCCTGACTTTC
>-|-|TRBV6-5|TRBJ1-5
CASSRGVRQPQHF
TGTGCCAGCAGTCGCGGGGTCAGGCAGCCCCAGCATTTT
>-|-|TRBV2|TRBJ2-1
CASSEERRVSYNEQFF
TGTGCCAGCAGTGAAGAGCGGAGGGTCTCCTACAATGAGCAGTTCTTC
>TRBD1|-|TRBV12-3/TRBV12-4|TRBJ1-6
CASSLGGTVGSPLHF
TGTGCCAGCAGTTTAGGAGGGACAGTCGGTTCACCCCTCCACTTT
>TRBD2|-|TRBV5-1|TRBJ2-1
CASTSGLAGNEQFF
TGCGCCAGCACCTCGGGACTAGCGGGCAATGAGCAGTTCTTC
>-|few|TRBV7-2|TRBJ1-1
CASSPLMGGHTEAFF
TGTGCCAGCAGCCCACTGATGGGGGGCCACACTGAAGCTTTCTTT
>-|-|TRBV7-7|TRBJ2-7
CASRGDKRTSSYEQYF
TGTGCCAGCAGGGGGGACAAGAGGACTAGCTCCTACGAGCAGTACTTC
>-|few|TRBV25-1|TRBJ1-1
CASQTNTEAFF
TGTGCCAGTCAGACGAACACTGAAGCTTTCTTT
>-|-|TRBV25-1|TRBJ1-1
CASCLGANTEAFF
TGTGCCAGCTGCCTGGGGGCGAACACTGAAGCTTTCTTT
>TRBD1|few|TRBV25-1|TRBJ2-7
CASSETGGAPDEQYF
TGTGCCAGCAGCGAAACAGGGGGCGCTCCCGACGAGCAGTACTTC
>-|-|TRBV10-3|TRBJ1-5
CAISEGVGNQPQHF
TGTGCCATCAGTGAAGGGGTCGGGAATCAGCCCCAGCATTTT
>-|once|TRBV19|TRBJ1-1
CASSIQGFSTNTEAFF
TGTGCCAGTAGTATACAGGGGTTTTCCACGAACACTGAAGCTTTCTTT
>-|few|TRBV18|TRBJ2-7
CASSPTRSAYEQYF
TGTGCCAGCTCACCGACAAGATCCGCCTACGAGCAGTACTTC
>TRBD2|few|TRBV6-2/TRBV6-3|TRBJ2-1
CASSYPTAGSSYNEQFF
TGTGCCAGCAGTTACCCAACAGCGGGGAGCTCCTACAATGAGCAGTTCTTC
>TRBD1|few|TRBV25-1|TRBJ2-3
CASSVSTGFADTQYF
TGTGCCAGCAGTGTTTCGACAGGGTTTGCAGATACGCAGTATTTT
>-|once|TRBV7-3|TRBJ1-1
CASSLAAGGSTEAFF
TGTGCCAGCAGCTTAGCCGCTGGCGGGAGCACTGAAGCTTTCTTT